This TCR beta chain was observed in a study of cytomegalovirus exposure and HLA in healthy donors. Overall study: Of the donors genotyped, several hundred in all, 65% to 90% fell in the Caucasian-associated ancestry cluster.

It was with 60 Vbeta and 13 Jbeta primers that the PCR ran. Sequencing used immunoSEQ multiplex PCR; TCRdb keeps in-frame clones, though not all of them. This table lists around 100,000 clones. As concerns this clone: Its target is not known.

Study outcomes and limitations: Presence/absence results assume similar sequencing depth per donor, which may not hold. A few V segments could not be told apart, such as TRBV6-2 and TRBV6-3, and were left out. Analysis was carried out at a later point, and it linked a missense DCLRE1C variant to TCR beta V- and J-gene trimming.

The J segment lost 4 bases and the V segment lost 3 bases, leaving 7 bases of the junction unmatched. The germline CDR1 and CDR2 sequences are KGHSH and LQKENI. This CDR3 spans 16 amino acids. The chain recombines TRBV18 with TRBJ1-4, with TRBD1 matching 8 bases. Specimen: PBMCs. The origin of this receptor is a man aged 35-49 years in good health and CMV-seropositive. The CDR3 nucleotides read TGTGCCAGCTCACCGAGCCGACAGGGGTTTAATGAAAAACTGTTTTTT. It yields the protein CASSPSRQGFNEKLFF.